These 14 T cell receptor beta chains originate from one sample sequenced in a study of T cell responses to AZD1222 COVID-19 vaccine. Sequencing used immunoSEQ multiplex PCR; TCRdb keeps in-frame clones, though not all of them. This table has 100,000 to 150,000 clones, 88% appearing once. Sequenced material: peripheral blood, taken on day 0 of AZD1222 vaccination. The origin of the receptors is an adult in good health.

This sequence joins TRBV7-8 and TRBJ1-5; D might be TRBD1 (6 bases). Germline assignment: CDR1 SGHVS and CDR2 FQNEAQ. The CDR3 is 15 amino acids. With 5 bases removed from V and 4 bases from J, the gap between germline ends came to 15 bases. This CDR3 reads CASSPFVTGNQPQHF. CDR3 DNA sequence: TGTGCCAGCAGCCCCTTCGTCACAGGGAATCAGCCCCAGCATTTT.

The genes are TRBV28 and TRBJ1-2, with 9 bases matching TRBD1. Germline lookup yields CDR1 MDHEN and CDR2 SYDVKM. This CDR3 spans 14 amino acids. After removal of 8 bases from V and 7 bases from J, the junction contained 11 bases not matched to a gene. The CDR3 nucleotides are TGTGCCAGCTTGGGGACAGGGTTGATAGGTGGCTACACCTTC. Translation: CASLGTGLIGGYTF.

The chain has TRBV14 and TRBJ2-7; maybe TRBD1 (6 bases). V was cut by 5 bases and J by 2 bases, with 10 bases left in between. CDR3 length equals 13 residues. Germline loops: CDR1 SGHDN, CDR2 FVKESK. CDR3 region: CASSARTAYEQYF. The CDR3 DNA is TGTGCCAGCAGCGCCCGGACAGCCTACGAGCAGTACTTC.

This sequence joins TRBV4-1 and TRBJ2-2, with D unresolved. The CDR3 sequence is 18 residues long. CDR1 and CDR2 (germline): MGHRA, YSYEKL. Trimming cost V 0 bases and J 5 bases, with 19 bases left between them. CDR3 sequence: CASSQDLLGGARTGELFF. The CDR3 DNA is TGCGCCAGCAGCCAAGATCTTCTCGGCGGTGCGCGAACCGGGGAGCTGTTTTTT.

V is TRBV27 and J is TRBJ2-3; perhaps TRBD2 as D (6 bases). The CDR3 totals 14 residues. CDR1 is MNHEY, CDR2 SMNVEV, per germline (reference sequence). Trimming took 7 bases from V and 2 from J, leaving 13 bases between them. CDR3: CASTWGTLTDTQYF. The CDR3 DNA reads TGTGCCAGCACCTGGGGGACTCTCACAGATACGCAGTATTTT.

The CDR3 region is CASSLVGLDYNEQFF. For the CDR3, the DNA is TGCGCCAGCAGCTTGGTGGGACTTGACTACAATGAGCAGTTCTTC. The rearrangement uses TRBV5-1 and TRBJ2-1; possibly TRBD2 for D (6 bases). V gave up 0 bases and J gave up 3 bases, with 10 bases separating them. CDR1 is SGHRS and CDR2 is YFSETQ in the germline V gene. The CDR3 spans 15 residues.

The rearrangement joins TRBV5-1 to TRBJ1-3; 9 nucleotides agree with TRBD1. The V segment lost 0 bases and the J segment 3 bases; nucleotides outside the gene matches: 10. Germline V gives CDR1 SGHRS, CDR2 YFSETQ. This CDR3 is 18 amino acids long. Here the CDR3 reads CASSLARPGTGFGNTIYF. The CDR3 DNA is TGCGCCAGCAGCTTGGCTCGTCCCGGGACAGGGTTTGGAAACACCATATATTTT.

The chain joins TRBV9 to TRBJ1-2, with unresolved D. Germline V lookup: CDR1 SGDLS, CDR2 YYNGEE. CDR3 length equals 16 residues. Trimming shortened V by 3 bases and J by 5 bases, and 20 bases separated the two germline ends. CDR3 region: CASSAFDQAGFYGYTF. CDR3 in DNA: TGTGCCAGCAGCGCCTTCGATCAGGCGGGTTTTTATGGCTACACCTTC.

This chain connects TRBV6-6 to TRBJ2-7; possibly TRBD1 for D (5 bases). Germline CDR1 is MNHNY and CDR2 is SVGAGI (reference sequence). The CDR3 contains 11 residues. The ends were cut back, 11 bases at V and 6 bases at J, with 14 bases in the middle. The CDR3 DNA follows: TGTGCCTCAACAGGCTGGGGCGAGCAGTACTTC. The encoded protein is CASTGWGEQYF.

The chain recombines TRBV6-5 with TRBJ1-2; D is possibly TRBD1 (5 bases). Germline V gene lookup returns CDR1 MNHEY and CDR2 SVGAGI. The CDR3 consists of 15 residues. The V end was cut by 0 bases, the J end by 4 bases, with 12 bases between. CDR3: CASSYSVGGFYGYTF. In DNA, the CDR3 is TGTGCCAGCAGTTACTCGGTCGGGGGGTTCTATGGCTACACCTTC.

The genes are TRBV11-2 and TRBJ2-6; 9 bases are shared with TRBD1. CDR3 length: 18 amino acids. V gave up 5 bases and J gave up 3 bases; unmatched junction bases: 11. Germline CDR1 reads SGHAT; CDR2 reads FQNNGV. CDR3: CASSPLRTGVGGANVLTF. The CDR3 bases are TGTGCCAGCAGCCCCCTCCGGACAGGGGTAGGTGGGGCCAACGTCCTGACTTTC.

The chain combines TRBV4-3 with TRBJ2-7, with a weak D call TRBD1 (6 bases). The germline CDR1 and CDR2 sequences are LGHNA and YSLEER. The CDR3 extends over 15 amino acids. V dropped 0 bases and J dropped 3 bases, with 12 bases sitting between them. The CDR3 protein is CASSQERQALYEQYF. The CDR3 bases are TGCGCCAGCAGCCAAGAACGACAGGCGCTCTACGAGCAGTACTTC.

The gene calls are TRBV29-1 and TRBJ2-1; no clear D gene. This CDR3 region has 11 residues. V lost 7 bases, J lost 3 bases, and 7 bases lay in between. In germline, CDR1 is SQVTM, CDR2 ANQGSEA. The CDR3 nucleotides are TGCAGCGGAGACATCTACAATGAGCAGTTCTTC. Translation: CSGDIYNEQFF.

The chain's CDR3 is CASSNRGEDTQYF. CDR3 DNA sequence: TGCGCCAGCAGCAACCGGGGGGAAGATACGCAGTATTTT. The chain links TRBV4-1 to TRBJ2-3, with 7 positions matching TRBD2. The ends lost 5 bases at V and 5 bases at J; junction bases unmatched: 4. In germline, CDR1 is MGHRA, CDR2 YSYEKL. CDR3 length equals 13 residues.